The 11 T cell receptor beta chains given below trace back to one sample, sequenced in a study of control samples from healthy donors and cancer patients (dated by TCRdb to 2018 to 2021). Library construction relied on the immunoSEQ multiplex PCR assay. The table comes from immuneACCESS by way of TCRdb, which keeps in-frame sequences with V and J called. Part of the clones is missing from these tables; in studies checked, under half for an unresolved V gene and the rest for unknown reasons. The sample table lists 120,000 to 150,000 clones, about nine tenths of them with a count of one. The top ten constitute around 4.7% of the sample. Input material: blood. These receptors were obtained from a man aged 25 to 40 in good health.

The rearrangement uses TRBV9 and TRBJ1-2; 7 bases match TRBD1. From germline, CDR1 is SGDLS and CDR2 YYNGEE. V gave up 3 bases and J gave up 4 bases; unmatched junction bases: 3. The CDR3 runs to 13 residues. CDR3 sequence: CASSGDRLYGYTF. CDR3 DNA sequence: TGTGCCAGCAGCGGGGACAGACTCTATGGCTACACCTTC.

The chain joins TRBV5-4 to TRBJ2-2, with 9 nucleotides matching TRBD2. Germline V gene lookup returns CDR1 SGHNT and CDR2 YYREEE (reference sequence). Trimming cost V 6 bases and J 5 bases; bases outside gene matches: 11. The CDR3 covers 16 residues. The CDR3 region is CASINSGGLQTGELFF. The CDR3 DNA follows: TGTGCCAGCATTAATAGCGGGGGCCTGCAGACCGGGGAGCTGTTTTTT.

The chain has TRBV9 and TRBJ2-2; D gene uncertain. V was shortened by 4 bases and J by 5 bases, with 12 bases between the two germline ends. Germline V gene sequence: CDR1 SGDLS, CDR2 YYNGEE. The CDR3 contains 14 residues. CDR3 nucleotide sequence: TGTGCCAGCAGCAAGGACCCCACAACCGGGGAGCTGTTTTTT. Encoded protein: CASSKDPTTGELFF. Combining the CDR3 with reference TRBV9 and TRBJ2-2 gives the whole variable domain DSGVTQTPKHLITATGQRVTLRCSPRSGDLSVYWYQQSLDQGLQFLIQYYNGEERAKGNILERFSAQQFPDLHSELNLSSLELGDSALYFCASSKDPTTGELFFGEGSRLTVL.

This rearrangement joins TRBV29-1 to TRBJ2-2; TRBD1 might be the D (6 bases). Trimming shortened V by 5 bases and J by 7 bases, and 14 bases separated the two germline ends. The CDR3 loop spans 13 amino acids. Germline V gene sequence: CDR1 SQVTM, CDR2 ANQGSEA. CDR3 nucleotides: TGCAGCGTTTCCAGGGGTATGGGCGGGGAGCTGTTTTTT. This gives the protein CSVSRGMGGELFF.

The chain recombines TRBV4-3 with TRBJ1-6; D remains unclear. Trimming removed 0 bases from V and 10 bases from J, with 13 bases in between. CDR3 length: 15 amino acids. Germline lookup yields CDR1 LGHNA and CDR2 YSLEER. Here the CDR3 DNA reads TGCGCCAGCAGCCAAGAGAGGTTCGTCGGATCACCCCTCCACTTT. Amino acids: CASSQERFVGSPLHF.

The chain uses TRBV20-1 and TRBJ1-1, with D maybe TRBD1 (5 bases). From germline, CDR1 is DFQATT and CDR2 SNEGSKA (reference sequence). The CDR3 has 12 amino acids. V was pared by 3 bases and J by 6 bases, with 11 bases between. CDR3 nucleotides: TGCAGTGCTAGTGGGCAGGGTTCTGAAGCTTTCTTT. It translates to CSASGQGSEAFF.

J is TRBJ2-7 and V is TRBV6-2 or TRBV6-3; weak D call: TRBD2 (6 bases). The CDR3 extends over 15 amino acids. Germline V gene lookup returns CDR1 MNHEY and CDR2 SVGEGT. V lost 4 bases to trimming and J lost 3 bases, with 16 bases between them. The CDR3 bases are TGTGCCAGCAGTTCCTTAGCGGATGTAGGCTACGAGCAGTACTTC. It is translated as CASSSLADVGYEQYF.

V usage is TRBV9 and J usage is TRBJ2-7, with D unclear. With 3 bases removed from V and 2 bases from J, the gap between germline ends came to 9 bases. Per the germline V gene, CDR1 is SGDLS and CDR2 is YYNGEE. This CDR3 is 13 amino acids long. The CDR3 loop is CASSAPPAYEQYF. DNA for the CDR3: TGTGCCAGCAGCGCCCCTCCCGCCTACGAGCAGTACTTC.

This clone was observed a single time. The chain uses TRBV5-5 and TRBJ2-1; TRBD2 might be the D (5 bases). This CDR3 is built from 14 residues. With 4 bases removed from V and 3 bases from J, the gap between germline ends came to 11 bases. CDR1 is SGHKS and CDR2 is YYEKEE in the germline V gene (reference sequence). CDR3 coding DNA: TGTGCCAGCAGCCCCCTCGGGAACTACAATGAGCAGTTCTTC. Its protein is CASSPLGNYNEQFF.

This clone was observed a single time. The chain couples TRBV7-8 to TRBJ2-7; D may be TRBD1 (5 bases). From germline, CDR1 is SGHVS and CDR2 FQNEAQ. V lost 0 bases and J lost 5, with 5 bases in between. The CDR3 contains 12 residues. The CDR3 loop reads CASSLADNEQYF. The CDR3 region has the DNA TGTGCCAGCAGCTTAGCGGACAACGAGCAGTACTTC.

This chain uses TRBV18 with TRBJ2-5; no firm D call. This CDR3 has 14 amino acids. In germline, CDR1 is KGHSH, CDR2 LQKENI. V shed 6 bases and J shed 3 bases, with 14 bases lying between them. The CDR3 nucleotides are TGTGCCAGCTCCCTCTCGGGCAATAAAGAGACCCAGTACTTC. Translation gives CASSLSGNKETQYF.